This T cell receptor (beta chain) originates from a study of T cells in Graves' hyperthyroidism and ophthalmopathy (dated by TCRdb to between 2017 and 2020). The study in broad terms: Peripheral blood was collected at initial diagnosis, before any treatment. To identify distinguishing TCR V-J signatures, a discovery cohort of 90 to 100 patients was used, comprising under 45 with Graves' ophthalmopathy and under 60 with stable Graves' hyperthyroidism. The paper describes TCR Vbeta CDR3 sequencing of 140 or so peripheral blood samples, made up of roughly 40 ophthalmopathy patients, 70 to 75 hyperthyroidism patients and around 17 progressor patients. In about 6 Graves' hyperthyroidism patients, the study also compared T-cell repertoires from thyroid tissue with T-cell repertoires from blood. Whether ophthalmopathy could be predicted prospectively was tested in an independent validation cohort made up of under 20 hyperthyroidism patients plus 17 patients who later progressed to ophthalmopathy. After blood sampling, hyperthyroidism patients were treated with methimazole at a starting dose of 30 mg daily, and ophthalmopathy patients were treated with high-dose intravenous methylprednisolone. For training and testing, the 110 or so patients in the discovery cohort were randomly divided in a 7:3 ratio. What the authors observed across the whole study: Most expanded thyroid clonotypes (frequency above 0.001) were also detected in blood, suggesting blood repertoires may reflect thyroid immune responses. Sample size was not statistically predetermined, and blinding of investigators to group allocation was not performed. In validation, the model predicted progression to ophthalmopathy a median of 6.5 months before onset, with about 67% sensitivity and about 72% specificity. A 13 V-J signature model separated ophthalmopathy from stable hyperthyroidism, with roughly 88% sensitivity and about 81% specificity in cross-validation and 80%/75% in testing.

This clonotype has ten or more counts. Its antigen target is currently unknown. No base quality information exists; no much larger clone differs at one position. Hyperthyroidism patients were newly diagnosed, with disease duration under 2 months, and aged 18 to 65 years. Patients with uncontrolled infections, other autoimmune diseases, pregnancy or lactation were excluded. Clinical symptoms, serum thyroxine and TRAb, thyroid ultrasound, and orbital computed tomography formed the basis for the diagnoses. For progressor patients, blood was drawn at the first diagnosis of hyperthyroidism, before any ophthalmopathy symptoms had appeared. Ficoll-Paque density gradient centrifugation was used to isolate PBMCs from 9.5 to 10 ml of fresh peripheral blood. Progressor patients were defined as those initially diagnosed with Graves' hyperthyroidism in whom ophthalmopathy developed during follow-up. Trizol reagent was used to extract total RNA, and RNA quality was then checked on an Agilent 2100 Bioanalyzer.

From cysteine to phenylalanine, the CDR3 is 13 amino acids long. Only the CDR3 DNA is retained, 39 bases long and in frame from the first base. V is trimmed back by 4 bases and J by 8 bases, and the junction contains 4 bases that no gene match accounts for. Taken from the germline V gene, the CDR1 and CDR2 loops are MDHEN and SYDVKM. The TCR beta CDR3 regions were amplified from the RNA transcripts. The TCR CDR3 was subjected to a first round of RT-PCR using the HTBI primer set and the Qiagen OneStep RT-PCR kit. Libraries were constructed in a second round of multiplex PCR, after which size selection and purification were performed. Sequencing of the libraries was done on an Illumina HiSeq2000 using paired-end 100 bp reads. From the authors' description of their analysis: SOAPnuke was used to process the raw data, with reads discarded if the reads contained adapters or uncalled bases, had a mean Phred below 15, or lacked an exact constant-primer or identifier match. High-quality paired reads were merged using COPE v1.2.5, and each unique nucleotide sequence was defined as a clonotype. MiTCR v1.1 was used to align clonotypes to the IMGT TRBV, TRBD and TRBJ reference segments. The analysis was restricted to V-J combinations with a frequency above 0.0001, which together covered 99% to 99.2% of the repertoires. A TCS score was defined as the ratio of F50 (clonal expansion) to E x V (chaos), with BLOSUM62-based TCRdist applied between CDR3 peptides within each V-J. Welch's t-statistics and random forest reduced some 510 V-J features to around 14, which were used in a naive Bayes classifier (R e1071). TCRdb trimmed public reads at Q25 via fastp, called clones via MiXCR and kept in-frame beta chains. Every CDR3 protein is listed once, alongside the most common genes and DNA of its rows. What appears here as the V and J calls and clone size reflects TCRdb's work, not the paper's. This sample gives around 380,000 distinct CDR3 sequences in total; approximately 13% of them show up just once. The biggest ten clones account for roughly 20% of the sample.

Input material: blood. Rearrangement joined TRBV28 to TRBJ1-2, and TRBD1 matches 10 of the central bases. The origin of this receptor is a man aged 25-45 years with Graves' hyperthyroidism that later progressed to Graves' ophthalmopathy. CDR3 sequence: CASSYDRGRGYTF. The bases read TGTGCCAGCAGTTACGACAGGGGGCGCGGCTACACCTTC.